This T cell receptor (beta chain) was identified in a study of beta chain features in type 1 diabetes. Overall study findings and caveats: Junctions at VDJ sites from type 1 diabetes patients had fewer insertions and more deletions.

In its sample, this clone was seen a few times. Its antigen remains unidentified. Expressed TCRB transcripts were sequenced because the isolated RNA had all been reverse transcribed beforehand. Measured with immunoSEQ multiplex PCR; TCRdb has only the in-frame clones, and not every one. The sample has around 320,000 clones, 12% to 15% seen once; the top ten hold 6.7%. Every donor provided one heparinised blood draw, which averaged approximately 120 mL. Using CD45RO/CCR7/CD25/CD127/CD95/CD27, CD4+ naive, central memory, regulatory and stem cell-like memory cells were sorted. From germline, CDR1 is SEHNR and CDR2 FQNEAQ (reference sequence). V was shortened by 8 bases and J by 0 bases, with 18 bases between the two germline ends. There are 16 residues in the CDR3.

What was sequenced was central memory CD4+ T cells from blood. The chain links TRBV7-9 to TRBJ2-3; D is possibly TRBD2 (7 bases). The receptor was isolated from a man aged 30 to 45 in good health. In nucleotides, the CDR3 is TGTGCCAGCCGACTTTTGGCGGGGGCCAGCACAGATACGCAGTATTTT. It specifies CASRLLAGASTDTQYF.